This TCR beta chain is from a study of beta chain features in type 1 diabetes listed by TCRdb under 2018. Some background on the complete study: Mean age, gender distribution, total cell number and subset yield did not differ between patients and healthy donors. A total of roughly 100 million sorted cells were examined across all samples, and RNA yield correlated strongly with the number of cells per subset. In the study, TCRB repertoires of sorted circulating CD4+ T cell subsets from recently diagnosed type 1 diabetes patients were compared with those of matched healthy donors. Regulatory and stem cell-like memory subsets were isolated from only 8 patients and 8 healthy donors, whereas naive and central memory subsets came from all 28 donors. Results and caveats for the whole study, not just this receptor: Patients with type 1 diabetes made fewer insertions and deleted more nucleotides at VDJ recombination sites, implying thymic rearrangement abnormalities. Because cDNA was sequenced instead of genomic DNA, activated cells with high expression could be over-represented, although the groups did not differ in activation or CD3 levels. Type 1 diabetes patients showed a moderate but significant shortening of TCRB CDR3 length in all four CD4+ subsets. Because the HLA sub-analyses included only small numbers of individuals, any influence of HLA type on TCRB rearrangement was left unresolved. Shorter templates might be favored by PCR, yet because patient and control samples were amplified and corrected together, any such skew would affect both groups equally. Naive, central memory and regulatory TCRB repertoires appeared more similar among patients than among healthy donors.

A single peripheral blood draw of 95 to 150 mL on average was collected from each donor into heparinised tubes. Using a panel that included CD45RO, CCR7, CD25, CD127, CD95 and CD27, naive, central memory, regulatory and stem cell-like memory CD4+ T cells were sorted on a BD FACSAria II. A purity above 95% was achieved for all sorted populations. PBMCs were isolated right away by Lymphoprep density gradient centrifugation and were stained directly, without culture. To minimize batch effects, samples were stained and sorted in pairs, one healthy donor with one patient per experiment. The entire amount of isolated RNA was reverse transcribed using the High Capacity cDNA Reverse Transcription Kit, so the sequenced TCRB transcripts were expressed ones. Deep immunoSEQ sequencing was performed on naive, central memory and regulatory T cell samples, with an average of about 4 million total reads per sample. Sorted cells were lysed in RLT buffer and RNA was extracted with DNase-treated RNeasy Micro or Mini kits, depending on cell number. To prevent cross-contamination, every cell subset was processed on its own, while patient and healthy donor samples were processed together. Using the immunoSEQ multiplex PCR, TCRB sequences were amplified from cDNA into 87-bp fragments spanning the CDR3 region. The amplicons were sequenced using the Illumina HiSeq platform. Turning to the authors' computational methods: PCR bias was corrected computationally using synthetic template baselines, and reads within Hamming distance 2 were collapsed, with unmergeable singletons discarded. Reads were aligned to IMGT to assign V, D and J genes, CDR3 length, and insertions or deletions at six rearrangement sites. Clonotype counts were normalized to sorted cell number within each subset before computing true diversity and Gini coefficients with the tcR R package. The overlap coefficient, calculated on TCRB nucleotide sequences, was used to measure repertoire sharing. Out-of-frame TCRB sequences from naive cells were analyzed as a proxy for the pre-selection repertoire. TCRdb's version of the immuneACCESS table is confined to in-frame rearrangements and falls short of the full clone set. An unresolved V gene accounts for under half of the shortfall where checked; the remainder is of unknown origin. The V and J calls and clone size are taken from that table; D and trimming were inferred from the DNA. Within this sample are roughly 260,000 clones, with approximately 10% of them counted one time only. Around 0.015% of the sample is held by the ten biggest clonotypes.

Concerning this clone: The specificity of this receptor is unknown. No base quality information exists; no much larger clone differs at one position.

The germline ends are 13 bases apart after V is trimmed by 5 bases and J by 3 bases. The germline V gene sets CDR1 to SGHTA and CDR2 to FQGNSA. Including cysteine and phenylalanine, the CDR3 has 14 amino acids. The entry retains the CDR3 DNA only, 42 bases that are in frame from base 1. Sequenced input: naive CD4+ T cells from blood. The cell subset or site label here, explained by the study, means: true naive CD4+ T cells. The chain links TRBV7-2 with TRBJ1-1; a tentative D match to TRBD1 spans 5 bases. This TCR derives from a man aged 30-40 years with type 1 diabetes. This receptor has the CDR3 CASSPQTGDTEAFF. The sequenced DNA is TGTGCCAGCAGCCCCCAAACGGGGGACACTGAAGCTTTCTTT.